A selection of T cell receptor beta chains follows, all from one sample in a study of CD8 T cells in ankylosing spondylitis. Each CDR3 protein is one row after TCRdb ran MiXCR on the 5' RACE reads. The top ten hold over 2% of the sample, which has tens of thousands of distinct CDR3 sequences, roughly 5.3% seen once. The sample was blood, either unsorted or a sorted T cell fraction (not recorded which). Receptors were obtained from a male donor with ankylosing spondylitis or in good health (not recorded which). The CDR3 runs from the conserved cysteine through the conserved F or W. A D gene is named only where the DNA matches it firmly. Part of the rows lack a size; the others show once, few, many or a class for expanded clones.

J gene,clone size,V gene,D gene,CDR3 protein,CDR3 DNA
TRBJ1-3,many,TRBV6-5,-,CASSFNDANPGNTIYF,TGTGCCAGCAGTTTTAACGACGCGAACCCTGGAAACACCATATATTTT
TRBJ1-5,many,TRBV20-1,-,CSARDQTAGSNQPQHF,TGCAGTGCTAGAGATCAGACAGCTGGAAGCAATCAGCCCCAGCATTTT
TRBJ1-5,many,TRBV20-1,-,CSAEAPRGMSNQPQHF,TGCAGTGCCGAGGCCCCCCGAGGGATGAGCAATCAGCCCCAGCATTTT
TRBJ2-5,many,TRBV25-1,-,CASSTKGFSETQYF,TGTGCCAGCAGTACAAAGGGATTTTCGGAGACCCAGTACTTC
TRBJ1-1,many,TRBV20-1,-,CSARWGLYTEAFF,TGCAGTGCTAGGTGGGGTTTGTACACTGAAGCTTTCTTT
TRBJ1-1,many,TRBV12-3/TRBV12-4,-,CASGPYQGWTEAFF,TGTGCCAGCGGGCCCTATCAGGGGTGGACTGAAGCTTTCTTT
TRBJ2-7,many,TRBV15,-,CATSRDGGGHTYEQYF,TGTGCCACCAGCAGAGATGGGGGGGGGCACACCTACGAGCAGTACTTC
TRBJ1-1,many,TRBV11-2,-,CASKPLYGFTEAFF,TGTGCCAGCAAACCATTATACGGCTTCACTGAAGCTTTCTTT
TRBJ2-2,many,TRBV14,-,CASSQDTTVTGELFF,TGTGCCAGCAGCCAAGATACGACAGTCACCGGGGAGCTGTTTTTT
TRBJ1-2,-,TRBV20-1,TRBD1,CSADSSGTGGEGYTF,TGCAGTGCCGATTCCTCCGGGACAGGGGGCGAGGGCTACACCTTC
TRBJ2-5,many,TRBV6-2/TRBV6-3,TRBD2,CASSYGLAGGQTQYF,TGTGCCAGCAGTTACGGACTAGCGGGGGGGCAGACCCAGTACTTC
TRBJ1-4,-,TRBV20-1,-,CSALKEGGVIEKLFF,TGCAGTGCCCTCAAGGAGGGGGGGGTGATAGAAAAACTGTTTTTT
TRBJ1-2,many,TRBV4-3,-,CASSQSAEYYGYTF,TGCGCCAGCAGCCAGTCGGCTGAATACTATGGCTACACCTTC
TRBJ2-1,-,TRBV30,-,CAWSVVNRDPYNEQFF,TGTGCCTGGAGTGTAGTAAACAGAGACCCCTACAATGAGCAGTTCTTC
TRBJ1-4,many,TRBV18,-,CASSQGIDRREKLFF,TGTGCCAGCTCACAAGGCATCGATCGGCGTGAAAAACTGTTTTTT
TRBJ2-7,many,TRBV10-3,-,CAISVVSSRSYEQYF,TGTGCCATCAGTGTTGTCTCCTCCCGCTCCTACGAGCAGTACTTC
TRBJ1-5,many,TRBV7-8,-,CASTTGGGNQPQHF,TGTGCCAGCACCACGGGGGGGGGCAATCAGCCCCAGCATTTT
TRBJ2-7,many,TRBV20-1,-,CSALLTGTKNYEQYF,TGCAGTGCATTACTTACAGGGACCAAAAACTACGAGCAGTACTTC
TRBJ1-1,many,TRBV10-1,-,CASSEWSGLDTEAFF,TGCGCCAGCAGTGAGTGGTCAGGGTTGGACACTGAAGCTTTCTTT
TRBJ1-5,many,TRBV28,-,CASSLEGALQPQHF,TGTGCCAGCAGTTTAGAAGGGGCCCTTCAGCCCCAGCATTTT
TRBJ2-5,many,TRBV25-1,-,CASARGSVQETQYF,TGTGCCAGCGCCCGGGGCAGCGTCCAAGAGACCCAGTACTTC
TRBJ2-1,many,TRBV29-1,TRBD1,CSGQGFNEQFF,TGCAGCGGACAGGGGTTCAATGAGCAGTTCTTC
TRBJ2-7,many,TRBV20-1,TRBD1,CSARDRASGTGANYEQYF,TGCAGTGCTAGAGATAGGGCCTCCGGGACAGGGGCGAACTACGAGCAGTACTTC
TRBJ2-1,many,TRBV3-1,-,CASSQGAGSYNEQFF,TGTGCCAGCAGCCAGGGGGCGGGGAGTTACAATGAGCAGTTCTTC
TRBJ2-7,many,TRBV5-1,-,CASSLATDSSYEQYF,TGCGCCAGCAGCTTGGCCACGGACAGCTCCTACGAGCAGTACTTC
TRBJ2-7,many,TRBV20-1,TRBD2,CSARATSGGPYEQYF,TGCAGTGCTAGGGCAACTAGCGGGGGTCCCTACGAGCAGTACTTC
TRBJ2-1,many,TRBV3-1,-,CASSQGPGEQFF,TGTGCCAGCAGCCAAGGGCCAGGTGAGCAGTTCTTC
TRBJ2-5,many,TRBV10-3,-,CAIGPGETQYF,TGTGCCATCGGACCGGGGGAGACCCAGTACTTC
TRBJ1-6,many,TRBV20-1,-,CSARDWKGLIYNSPLHF,TGCAGTGCTAGAGATTGGAAGGGCCTCATCTATAATTCACCCCTCCACTTT